These 17 T cell receptor beta chains came from one sample sequenced in a study of CD8+ T cells in alopecia areata. As the sequencing template, cDNA was produced by extracting RNA and reverse transcribing it. The table came from immunoSEQ multiplex PCR; TCRdb's copy has only in-frame clones and leaves some out. The data contain under 200,000 clones, around three fifths of them singletons. The treatment was: oral pan-JAK inhibitor, 5-10 mg twice daily. The sample was CD4+ T cells sorted from blood, taken at week 24, from a patient treated with tofacitinib. The receptors here all came from a human donor with alopecia areata.

The V and J genes are TRBV15 and TRBJ1-5; D is unresolved. The CDR3 is 13 amino acids. Germline assignment: CDR1 LNHNV and CDR2 YYDKDF (reference sequence). V was clipped by 8 bases and J by 5 bases, with 13 bases between them. CDR3 in amino acids: CATRGQEYQPQHF. The CDR3 coding sequence is TGTGCCACCCGAGGGCAGGAATATCAGCCCCAGCATTTT.

V and J are TRBV2 and TRBJ2-5; weak D call: TRBD1 (6 bases). V lost 8 bases to trimming and J lost 9 bases, with 16 bases between them. The CDR3 runs 12 residues. Germline-derived CDR1 and CDR2 are SNHLY and FYNNEI. The CDR3 protein is CASGHPEGAQYF. CDR3 nucleotide sequence: TGTGCCAGCGGACATCCCGAGGGGGCCCAGTACTTC.

The CDR3: CASSDGGQGRTAFF. CDR3 nucleotides: TGTGCCAGCAGTGATGGGGGACAGGGTCGGACGGCTTTCTTT. The chain has TRBV6-1 and TRBJ1-1; 9 bases map to TRBD1. This CDR3 region has 14 residues. Unmatched junction bases numbered 10, after V lost 3 bases and J lost 11 bases. Germline CDR1 reads MNHNS; CDR2 reads SASEGT.

The gene calls are TRBV1 and TRBJ2-7; the D call TRBD1 from the table was never checked on the DNA. TRBV1 constitutes a pseudogene. The CDR3 covers 17 residues. DNA for the CDR3: TGCACCAGCAGCCAACGGACAGGGGGTAGAACGGACTACGAGCAGTACTTC. Amino acids: CTSSQRTGGRTDYEQYF.

As DNA, the CDR3 is TGTGCCATCAGTGATGGGAATCAGCCCCAGCATTTT. Encoded protein: CAISDGNQPQHF. The genes are TRBV10-3 and TRBJ1-5; D unresolved. The CDR3 is 12 residues long. Germline CDR1 and CDR2: ENHRY and SYGVKD. V lost 3 bases and J 4 bases, leaving 4 bases between the germline ends.

The chain carries TRBV2 and TRBJ2-3; 9 nucleotides match TRBD1. Germline V CDR1 and CDR2: SNHLY, FYNNEI. V dropped 5 bases and J dropped 2; count of bases not matched to a gene: 2. This CDR3 is built from 14 residues. CDR3 bases: TGTGCCAGCAGTCACAGGGGGCCCACAGATACGCAGTATTTT. Translated, it gives CASSHRGPTDTQYF.

V usage is TRBV7-9 and J usage is TRBJ2-6, with D hard to call. CDR3 length: 16 amino acids. Germline CDR1 is SEHNR and CDR2 is FQNEAQ (reference sequence). V dropped 1 base and J dropped 0 bases, with 7 bases sitting between them. The CDR3 loop reads CASSLVGYSGANVLTF. For the CDR3, the DNA is TGTGCCAGCAGCTTAGTAGGGTACTCTGGGGCCAACGTCCTGACTTTC.

This chain connects TRBV6-5 to TRBJ1-2, with TRBD1 matching 9 bases. This CDR3 comprises 16 residues. Germline V lookup: CDR1 MNHEY, CDR2 SVGAGI. The trim removed 2 bases at V and 1 base at J, leaving 5 bases unmatched. The chain's CDR3 is CASSYGTGPSNYGYTF. DNA of the CDR3: TGTGCCAGCAGTTACGGGACAGGGCCTAGTAACTATGGCTACACCTTC.

The table lists this clone with a count of one. The rearrangement joins TRBV20-1 to TRBJ2-1; D uncertain. The CDR3 is 11 amino acids. Trimming cost V 7 bases and J 11 bases, with 15 bases left between them. The germline V gene has CDR1 DFQATT and CDR2 SNEGSKA (reference sequence). CDR3 coding DNA: TGCAGTGTAATGCCGTTTGATCAGCAGTTCTTC. Residues: CSVMPFDQQFF.

J is TRBJ2-3 and V is TRBV5-1; the match to TRBD1 covers 8 bases. This CDR3 is built from 16 residues. Germline V gives CDR1 SGHRS, CDR2 YFSETQ. After removal of 1 base from V and 1 base from J, the junction contained 5 bases not matched to a gene. The CDR3 sequence: CASSLTLGQGTDTQYF. CDR3 nucleotides: TGCGCCAGCAGCTTGACCCTGGGACAGGGCACAGATACGCAGTATTTT.

This rearrangement joins TRBV5-1 to TRBJ2-5; a weak D match, TRBD1 (6 bases). The CDR3 length is 14 residues. From germline, CDR1 is SGHRS and CDR2 YFSETQ. V dropped 2 bases and J dropped 0 bases, with 8 bases sitting between them. CDR3 protein: CASSFTGYQETQYF. The CDR3 DNA follows: TGCGCCAGCAGCTTTACAGGGTACCAAGAGACCCAGTACTTC.

V usage is TRBV30 and J usage is TRBJ1-5; D is perhaps TRBD1 (5 bases). Germline V CDR1 and CDR2: GTSNPN, SVGIG (reference sequence). The CDR3 contains 16 residues. The V gene lost 4 bases and the J gene lost 7 bases, with 23 bases spanning the gap. The chain's CDR3 is CAWTPGGRGGGQPQHF. Written as DNA, the CDR3 is TGTGCCTGGACTCCCGGAGGGAGGGGAGGCGGACAGCCCCAGCATTTT.

This chain joins TRBV18 and TRBJ1-5; D is ambiguous. The V gene's germline CDR1 is KGHSH and CDR2 LQKENI. With 1 base removed from V and 5 bases from J, the gap between germline ends came to 9 bases. This CDR3 comprises 14 residues. CDR3 DNA: TGTGCCAGCTCACCACGAAGCGGGGATCAGCCCCAGCATTTT. Translating it yields CASSPRSGDQPQHF.

In this sample, this clone turned up a few times. The rearrangement joins TRBV7-9 to TRBJ2-3; no clear D gene. The CDR3 totals 13 residues. Trimming took off 3 bases at V and 0 bases at J, with 4 bases between the two ends. Germline CDR1 is SEHNR and CDR2 is FQNEAQ (reference sequence). The CDR3 loop is CASSFGSTDTQYF. For the CDR3, the DNA is TGTGCCAGCAGCTTCGGTAGCACAGATACGCAGTATTTT. Together with reference TRBV7-9 and TRBJ2-3, the CDR3 gives the full variable domain: DTGVSQNPRHKITKRGQNVTFRCDPISEHNRLYWYRQTLGQGPEFLTYFQNEAQLEKSRLLSDRFSAERPKGSFSTLEIQRTEQGDSAMYLCASSFGSTDTQYFGPGTRLTVL.

The V and J genes are TRBV5-1 and TRBJ2-1; D not resolved. The CDR3 totals 13 residues. V was trimmed by 4 bases and J by 6 bases, leaving 11 bases between them. Germline V gene lookup returns CDR1 SGHRS and CDR2 YFSETQ. As DNA, the CDR3 is TGCGCCAGCAGCCTAACAGAGGCCAATGAGCAGTTCTTC. It is translated as CASSLTEANEQFF.

This clone has only a few counts. The rearrangement uses TRBV23-1 and TRBJ1-5; unclear D gene. TRBV23-1 is recorded as an ORF, its role being uncertain. The V end lost 3 bases, the J end lost 10 bases, and 10 bases lay between the germline ends. The CDR3 has 12 residues. The CDR3 DNA reads as TGCGCCAGCAGTCAGGGCACGCGACCCCAGCATTTT. This encodes CASSQGTRPQHF.

The genes are TRBV4-1 and TRBJ1-1; D is uncertain. The CDR3 spans 14 residues. The germline V gene encodes CDR1 MGHRA and CDR2 YSYEKL. Trimming took off 0 bases at V and 0 bases at J, with 5 bases between the two ends. Here the CDR3 DNA reads TGCGCCAGCAGCCAAGAGACGATGAACACTGAAGCTTTCTTT. It is translated as CASSQETMNTEAFF.